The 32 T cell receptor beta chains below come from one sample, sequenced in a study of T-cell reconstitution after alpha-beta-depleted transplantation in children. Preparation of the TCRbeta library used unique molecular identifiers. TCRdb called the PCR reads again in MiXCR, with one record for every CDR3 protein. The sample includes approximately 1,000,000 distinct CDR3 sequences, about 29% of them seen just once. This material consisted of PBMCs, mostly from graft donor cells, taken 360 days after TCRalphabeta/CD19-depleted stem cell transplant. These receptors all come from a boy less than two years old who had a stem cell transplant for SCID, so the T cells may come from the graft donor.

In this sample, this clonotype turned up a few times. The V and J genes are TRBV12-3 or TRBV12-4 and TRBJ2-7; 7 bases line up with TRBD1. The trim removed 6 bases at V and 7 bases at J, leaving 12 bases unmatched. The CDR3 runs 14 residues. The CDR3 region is CASSRTGELREQYF. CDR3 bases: TGTGCCAGCAGCCGGACAGGAGAGCTACGAGAGCAGTACTTC.

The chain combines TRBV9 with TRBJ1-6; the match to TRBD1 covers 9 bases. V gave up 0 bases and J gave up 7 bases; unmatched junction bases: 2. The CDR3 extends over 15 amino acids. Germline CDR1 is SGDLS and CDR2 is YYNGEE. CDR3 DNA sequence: TGTGCCAGCAGCGTAGGGGACAGGGAGAATTCACCCCTCCACTTT. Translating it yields CASSVGDRENSPLHF.

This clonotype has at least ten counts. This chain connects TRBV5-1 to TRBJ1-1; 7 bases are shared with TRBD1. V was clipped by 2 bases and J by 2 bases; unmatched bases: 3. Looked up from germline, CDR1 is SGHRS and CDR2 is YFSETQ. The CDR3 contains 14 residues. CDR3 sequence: CASSLQGPNTEAFF. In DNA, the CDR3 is TGCGCCAGCAGCTTACAGGGGCCCAACACTGAAGCTTTCTTT.

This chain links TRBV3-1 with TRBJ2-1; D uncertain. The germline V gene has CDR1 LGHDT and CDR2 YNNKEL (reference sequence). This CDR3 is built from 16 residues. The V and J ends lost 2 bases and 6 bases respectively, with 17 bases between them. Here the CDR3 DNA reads TGTGCCAGCAGCCAACTCCGGACCTTATTAGTCAATGAGCAGTTCTTC. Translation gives CASSQLRTLLVNEQFF.

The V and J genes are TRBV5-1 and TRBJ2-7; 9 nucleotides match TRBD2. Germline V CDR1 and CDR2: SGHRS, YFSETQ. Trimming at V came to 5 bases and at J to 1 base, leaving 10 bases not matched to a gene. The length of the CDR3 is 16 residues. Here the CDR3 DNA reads TGCGCCAGCAGATTAAGGTCTAGCGGGGTATCCTACGAGCAGTACTTC. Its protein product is CASRLRSSGVSYEQYF.

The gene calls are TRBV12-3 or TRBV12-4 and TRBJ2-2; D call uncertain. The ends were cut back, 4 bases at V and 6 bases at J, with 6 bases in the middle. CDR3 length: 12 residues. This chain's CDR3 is CASSSYAGELFF. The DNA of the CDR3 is TGTGCCAGCAGTTCGTACGCCGGGGAGCTGTTTTTT.

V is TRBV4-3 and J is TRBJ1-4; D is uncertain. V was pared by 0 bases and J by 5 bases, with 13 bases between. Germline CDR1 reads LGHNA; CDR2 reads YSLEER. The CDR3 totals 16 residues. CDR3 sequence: CASSQDSGILNEKLFF. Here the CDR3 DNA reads TGCGCCAGCAGCCAAGACTCCGGGATCCTGAATGAAAAACTGTTTTTT.

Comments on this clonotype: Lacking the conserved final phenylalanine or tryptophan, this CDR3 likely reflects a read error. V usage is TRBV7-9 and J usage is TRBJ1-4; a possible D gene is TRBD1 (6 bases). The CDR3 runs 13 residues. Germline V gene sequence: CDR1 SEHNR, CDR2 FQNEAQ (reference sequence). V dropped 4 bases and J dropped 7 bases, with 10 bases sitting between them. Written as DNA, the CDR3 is TGTGCCAGCAGCTCAACAGGGTTTGAAAAACTGTTTTAT. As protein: CASSSTGFEKLFY.

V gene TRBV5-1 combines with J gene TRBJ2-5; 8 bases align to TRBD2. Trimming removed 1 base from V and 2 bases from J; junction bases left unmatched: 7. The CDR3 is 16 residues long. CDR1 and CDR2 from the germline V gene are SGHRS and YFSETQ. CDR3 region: CASSLPGLEVQETQYF. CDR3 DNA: TGCGCCAGCAGCTTGCCGGGACTAGAGGTACAAGAGACCCAGTACTTC.

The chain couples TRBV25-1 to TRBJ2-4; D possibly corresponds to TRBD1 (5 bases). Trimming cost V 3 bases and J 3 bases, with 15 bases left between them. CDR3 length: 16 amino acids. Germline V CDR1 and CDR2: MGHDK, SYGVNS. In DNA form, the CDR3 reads TGTGCCAGCAGTGAGGCAGGGTCAACGGTCAAAAACATTCAGTACTTC. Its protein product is CASSEAGSTVKNIQYF.

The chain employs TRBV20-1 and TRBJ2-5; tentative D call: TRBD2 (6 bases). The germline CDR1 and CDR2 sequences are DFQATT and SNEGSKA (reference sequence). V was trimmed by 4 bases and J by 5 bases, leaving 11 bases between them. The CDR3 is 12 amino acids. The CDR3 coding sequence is TGCAGTGCTACGAGCGGGTTGGAGACCCAGTACTTC. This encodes CSATSGLETQYF.

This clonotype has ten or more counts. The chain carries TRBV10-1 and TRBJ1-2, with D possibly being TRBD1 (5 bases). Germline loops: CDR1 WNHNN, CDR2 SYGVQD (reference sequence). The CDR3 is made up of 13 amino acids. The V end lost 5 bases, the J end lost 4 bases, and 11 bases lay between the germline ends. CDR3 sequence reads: CASSPGTPYGYTF. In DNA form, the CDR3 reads TGCGCCAGCAGTCCCGGGACGCCCTATGGCTACACCTTC.

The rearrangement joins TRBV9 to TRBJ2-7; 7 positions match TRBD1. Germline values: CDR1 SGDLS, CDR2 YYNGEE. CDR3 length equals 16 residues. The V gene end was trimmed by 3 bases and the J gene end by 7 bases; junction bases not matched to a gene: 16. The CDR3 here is CASSAGRGQPGMEQYF. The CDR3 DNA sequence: TGTGCCAGCAGCGCGGGACGGGGACAGCCTGGGATGGAGCAGTACTTC.

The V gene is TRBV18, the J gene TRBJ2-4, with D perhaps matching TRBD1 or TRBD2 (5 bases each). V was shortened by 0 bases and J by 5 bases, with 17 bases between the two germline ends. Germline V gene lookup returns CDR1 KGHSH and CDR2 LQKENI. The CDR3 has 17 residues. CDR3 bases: TGTGCCAGCTCACCACCCCGGTTCGGGGCAGGAGAAAACATTCAGTACTTC. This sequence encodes CASSPPRFGAGENIQYF.

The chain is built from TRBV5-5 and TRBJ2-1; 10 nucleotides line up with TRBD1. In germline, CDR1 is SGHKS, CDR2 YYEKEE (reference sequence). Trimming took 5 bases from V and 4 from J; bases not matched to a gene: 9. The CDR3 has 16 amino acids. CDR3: CASSRLDRGGYNEQFF. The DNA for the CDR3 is TGTGCCAGCAGTCGTTTGGACAGGGGGGGGTACAATGAGCAGTTCTTC.

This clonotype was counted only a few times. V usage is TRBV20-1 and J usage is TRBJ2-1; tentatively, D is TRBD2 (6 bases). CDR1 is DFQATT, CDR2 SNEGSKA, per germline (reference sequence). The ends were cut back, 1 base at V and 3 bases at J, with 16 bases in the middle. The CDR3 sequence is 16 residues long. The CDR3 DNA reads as TGCAGTGCTAGAGTACAGGACTACTCGTACTACAATGAGCAGTTCTTC. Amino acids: CSARVQDYSYYNEQFF.

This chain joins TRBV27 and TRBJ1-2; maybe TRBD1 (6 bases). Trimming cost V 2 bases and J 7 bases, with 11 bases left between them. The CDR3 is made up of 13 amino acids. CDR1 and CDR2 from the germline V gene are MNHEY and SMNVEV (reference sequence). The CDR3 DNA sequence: TGTGCCAGCAGTTTAAGGGGGAGAACTGGCTACACCTTC. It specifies CASSLRGRTGYTF.

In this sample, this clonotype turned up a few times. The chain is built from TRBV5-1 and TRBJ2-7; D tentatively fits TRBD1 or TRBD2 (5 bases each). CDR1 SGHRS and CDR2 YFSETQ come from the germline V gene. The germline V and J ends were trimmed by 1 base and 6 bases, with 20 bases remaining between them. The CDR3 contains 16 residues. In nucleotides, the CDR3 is TGCGCCAGCAGCTTGCTTCGGGACGCCCCGTCCCTCGAGCAGTACTTC. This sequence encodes CASSLLRDAPSLEQYF.

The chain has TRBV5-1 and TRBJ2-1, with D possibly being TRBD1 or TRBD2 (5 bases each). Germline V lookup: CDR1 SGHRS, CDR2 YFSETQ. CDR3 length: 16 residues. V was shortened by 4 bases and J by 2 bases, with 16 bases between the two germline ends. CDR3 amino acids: CASSPPGTATYNEQFF. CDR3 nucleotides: TGCGCCAGCAGCCCACCCGGGACGGCCACCTACAATGAGCAGTTCTTC.

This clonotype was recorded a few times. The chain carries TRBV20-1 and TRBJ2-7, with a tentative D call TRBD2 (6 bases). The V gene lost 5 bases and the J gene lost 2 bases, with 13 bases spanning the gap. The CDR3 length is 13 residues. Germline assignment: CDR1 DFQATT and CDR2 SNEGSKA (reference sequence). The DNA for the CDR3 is TGCAGTGCTGGCGGGACCCCCACCTACGAGCAGTACTTC. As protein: CSAGGTPTYEQYF.

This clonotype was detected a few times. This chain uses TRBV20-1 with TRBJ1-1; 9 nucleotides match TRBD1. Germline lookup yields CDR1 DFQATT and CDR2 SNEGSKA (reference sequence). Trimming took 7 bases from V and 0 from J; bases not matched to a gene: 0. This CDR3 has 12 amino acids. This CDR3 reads CSGQGVNTEAFF. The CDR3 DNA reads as TGCAGTGGACAGGGGGTGAACACTGAAGCTTTCTTT.

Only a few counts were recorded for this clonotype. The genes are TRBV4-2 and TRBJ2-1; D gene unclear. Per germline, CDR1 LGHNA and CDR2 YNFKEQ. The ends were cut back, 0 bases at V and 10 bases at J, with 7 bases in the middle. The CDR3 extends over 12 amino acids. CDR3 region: CASSQEGWEQFF. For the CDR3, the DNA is TGTGCCAGCAGCCAAGAAGGGTGGGAGCAGTTCTTC.

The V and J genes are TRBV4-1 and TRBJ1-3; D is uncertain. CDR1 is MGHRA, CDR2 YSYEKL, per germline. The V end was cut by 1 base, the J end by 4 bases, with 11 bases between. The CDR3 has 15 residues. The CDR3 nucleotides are TGCGCCAGCAGCCAAGTGCTCCAGAGGGGAAACACCATATATTTT. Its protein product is CASSQVLQRGNTIYF.

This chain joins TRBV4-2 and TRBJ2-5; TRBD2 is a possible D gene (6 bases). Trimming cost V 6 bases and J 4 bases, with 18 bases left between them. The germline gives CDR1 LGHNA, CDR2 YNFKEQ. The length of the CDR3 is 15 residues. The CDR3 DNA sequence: TGTGCCAGCAGGAAGCAAGGGAGGAGTGGAGAGACCCAGTACTTC. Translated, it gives CASRKQGRSGETQYF.

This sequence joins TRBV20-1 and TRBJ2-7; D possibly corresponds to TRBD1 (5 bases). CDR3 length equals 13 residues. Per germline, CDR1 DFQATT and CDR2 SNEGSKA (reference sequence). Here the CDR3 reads CRCRQPHTYEQYF. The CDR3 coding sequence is TGCAGGTGCAGACAGCCCCACACCTACGAGCAGTACTTC.

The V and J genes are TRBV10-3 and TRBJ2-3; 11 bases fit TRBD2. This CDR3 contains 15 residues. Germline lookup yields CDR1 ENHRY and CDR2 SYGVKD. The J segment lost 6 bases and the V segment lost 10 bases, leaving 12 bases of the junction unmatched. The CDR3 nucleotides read TGTGCCACCAGGGGGCTAGCGGGGGGTGGGGATACGCAGTATTTT. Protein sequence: CATRGLAGGGDTQYF.

The DNA for the CDR3 is TGCGCCAGCAGCTTGAACAGGGATTACGAGCAGTACTTC. Translated: CASSLNRDYEQYF. V and J are TRBV5-1 and TRBJ2-7; D perhaps matches TRBD1 (6 bases). The V end lost 1 base, the J end lost 4 bases, and 9 bases lay between the germline ends. Germline lookup yields CDR1 SGHRS and CDR2 YFSETQ. This CDR3 is built from 13 residues. Full variable domain (outside the CDR3, taken from reference TRBV5-1 and TRBJ2-7): KAGVTQTPRYLIKTRGQQVTLSCSPISGHRSVSWYQQTPGQGLQFLFEYFSETQRNKGNFPGRFSGRQFSNSRSEMNVSTLELGDSALYLCASSLNRDYEQYFGPGTRLTVT.

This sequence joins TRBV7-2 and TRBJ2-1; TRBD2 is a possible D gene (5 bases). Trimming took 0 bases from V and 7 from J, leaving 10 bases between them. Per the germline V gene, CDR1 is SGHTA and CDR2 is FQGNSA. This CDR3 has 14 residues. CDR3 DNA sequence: TGTGCCAGCAGCTTAGCTTCCCGGGGAAATGAGCAGTTCTTC. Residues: CASSLASRGNEQFF.

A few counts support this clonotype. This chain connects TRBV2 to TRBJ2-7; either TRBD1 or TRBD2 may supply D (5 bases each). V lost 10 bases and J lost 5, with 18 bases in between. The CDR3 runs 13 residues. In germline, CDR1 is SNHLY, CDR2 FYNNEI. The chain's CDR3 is CATHVGVGDEQYF. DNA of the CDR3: TGTGCCACCCACGTAGGGGTCGGGGACGAGCAGTACTTC.

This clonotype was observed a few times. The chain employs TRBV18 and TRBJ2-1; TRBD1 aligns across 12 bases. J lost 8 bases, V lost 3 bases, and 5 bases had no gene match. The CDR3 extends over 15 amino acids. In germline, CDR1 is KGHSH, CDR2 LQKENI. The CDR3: CASSPGTGGWDEQFF. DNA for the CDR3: TGTGCCAGCTCACCCGGGACAGGGGGCTGGGATGAGCAGTTCTTC.

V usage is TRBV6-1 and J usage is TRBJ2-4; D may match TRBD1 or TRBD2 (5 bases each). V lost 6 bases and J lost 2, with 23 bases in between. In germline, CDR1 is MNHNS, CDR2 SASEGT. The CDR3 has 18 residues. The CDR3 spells CASSVPRLRDGTKNIQYF. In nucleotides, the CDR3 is TGTGCCAGCAGCGTGCCCAGACTCAGGGACGGGACCAAAAACATTCAGTACTTC.

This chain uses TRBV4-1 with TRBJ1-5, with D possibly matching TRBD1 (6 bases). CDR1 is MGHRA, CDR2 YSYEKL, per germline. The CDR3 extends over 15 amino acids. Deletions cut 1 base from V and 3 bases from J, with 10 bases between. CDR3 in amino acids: CASSQGTALNQPQHF. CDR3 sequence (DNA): TGCGCCAGCAGCCAAGGGACAGCGCTCAATCAGCCCCAGCATTTT.